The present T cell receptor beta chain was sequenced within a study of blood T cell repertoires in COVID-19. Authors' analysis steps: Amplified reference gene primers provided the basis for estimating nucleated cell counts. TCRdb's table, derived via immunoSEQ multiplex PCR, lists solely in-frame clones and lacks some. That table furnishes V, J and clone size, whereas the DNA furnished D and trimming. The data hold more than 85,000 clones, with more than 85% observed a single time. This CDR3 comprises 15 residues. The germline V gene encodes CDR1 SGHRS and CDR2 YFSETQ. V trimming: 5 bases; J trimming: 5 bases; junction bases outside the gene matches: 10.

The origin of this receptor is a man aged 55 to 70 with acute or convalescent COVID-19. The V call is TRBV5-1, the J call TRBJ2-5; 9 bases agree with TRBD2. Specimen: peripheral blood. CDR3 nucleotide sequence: TGCGCCAGCAGTGGAGGGCTAGCGGGAACGGAGACCCAGTACTTC. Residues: CASSGGLAGTETQYF.